Listed below are T cell receptor beta chains from one sample, sequenced in a study of cytomegalovirus exposure and HLA in healthy donors. Measured with immunoSEQ multiplex PCR; TCRdb has only the in-frame clones, and not every one. The table has about 67,000 clones, around 67% seen once; the top ten hold roughly 1.9%. Sequenced input: PBMCs. These receptors all come from a woman in her 30s in good health and CMV-seronegative. The CDR3 runs from the conserved cysteine through the conserved F or W. D genes are given only for firm matches. A row's size may be missing; if present it is once, few, many or a size class.

D gene | J gene | clone size | V gene | CDR3 protein | CDR3 DNA
NA | TRBJ1-5 | few | TRBV19 | CASSIGVDYSNQPQHF | TGTGCCAGTAGTATCGGGGTTGACTATAGCAATCAGCCCCAGCATTTT
NA | TRBJ2-2 | NA | TRBV4-2 | CASSQDWGLNTGELFF | TGTGCCAGCAGCCAAGATTGGGGACTCAACACCGGGGAGCTGTTTTTT
TRBD2 | TRBJ2-3 | NA | TRBV28 | CASSPIPTSGPDTQYF | TGTGCCAGCAGCCCAATCCCGACTAGCGGACCAGATACGCAGTATTTT
NA | TRBJ2-7 | few | TRBV2 | CACKEKAAYEQYF | TGTGCTTGCAAGGAGAAGGCGGCATACGAGCAGTACTTC
TRBD1 | TRBJ2-5 | NA | TRBV10-3 | CAITSTGQGTEEQYF | TGTGCCATCACCTCAACGGGACAGGGTACGGAGGAGCAGTACTTC
NA | TRBJ1-1 | NA | TRBV6-5 | CASSYSRNTEAFF | TGTGCCAGCAGTTACTCTAGGAACACTGAAGCTTTCTTT
NA | TRBJ1-2 | NA | TRBV14 | CASSQVEGGPSYGYTF | TGTGCCAGCAGCCAAGTCGAGGGGGGGCCCTCCTATGGCTACACCTTC
TRBD2 | TRBJ2-7 | few | TRBV6-6 | CASRSGGGPSYEQYF | TGTGCCAGCAGATCGGGCGGGGGGCCTAGCTACGAGCAGTACTTC
TRBD2 | TRBJ2-1 | NA | TRBV2 | CASSASGGANEQFF | TGTGCCAGCAGTGCTAGCGGGGGGGCCAATGAGCAGTTCTTC
TRBD1 | TRBJ2-5 | NA | TRBV4-3 | CASSQDWPGGGQETQYF | TGCGCCAGCAGCCAAGATTGGCCAGGGGGCGGTCAAGAGACCCAGTACTTC
TRBD2 | TRBJ2-1 | NA | TRBV10-1 | CASSDSSGGSYNEQFF | TGCGCCAGCAGTGATTCCAGCGGGGGCTCCTACAATGAGCAGTTCTTC
NA | TRBJ2-1 | NA | TRBV7-9 | CSSSFLADEQFF | TGTTCCAGCAGCTTTCTAGCCGATGAGCAGTTCTTC
NA | TRBJ2-5 | NA | TRBV7-2 | CASSLAGAETQYF | TGTGCCAGCAGCTTAGCGGGGGCAGAGACCCAGTACTTC
NA | TRBJ2-7 | once | TRBV7-2 | CASSLEEVYEQYF | TGTGCCAGCAGCTTAGAGGAGGTTTACGAGCAGTACTTC
NA | TRBJ2-5 | NA | TRBV29-1 | CSVEEAGRLETQYF | TGCAGCGTTGAAGAGGCAGGGAGGTTAGAGACCCAGTACTTC
NA | TRBJ2-3 | NA | TRBV5-4 | CASSVDGDSTDTQYF | TGTGCCAGCAGCGTGGACGGGGATAGCACAGATACGCAGTATTTT
NA | TRBJ1-2 | NA | TRBV5-1 | CASSLGGTNSGYGYTF | TGCGCCAGCAGCTTGGGGGGGACAAACTCAGGCTATGGCTACACCTTC
TRBD1 | TRBJ2-4 | NA | TRBV6-9 | CASSLGQGNAKNIQYF | TGTGCCAGCAGCCTCGGACAGGGTAATGCCAAAAACATTCAGTACTTC
NA | TRBJ1-2 | NA | TRBV5-4 | CASSLAVGYGYTF | TGTGCCAGCAGCTTGGCCGTCGGGTATGGCTACACCTTC
NA | TRBJ2-1 | NA | TRBV10-3 | CAISDREYNEQFF | TGTGCCATCAGTGACAGGGAATACAATGAGCAGTTCTTC
TRBD1 | TRBJ1-1 | few | TRBV6-5 | CASSYNPTGGSTEAFF | TGTGCCAGCAGTTATAACCCGACAGGGGGGAGCACTGAAGCTTTCTTT
TRBD1 | TRBJ2-2 | NA | TRBV9 | CASSPLGQGYTGELFF | TGTGCCAGCAGCCCGCTGGGACAGGGATACACCGGGGAGCTGTTTTTT